The source of this TCR beta chain is a study of cytomegalovirus exposure and HLA in healthy donors. Notes on the study in general: In a later analysis, V- and J-gene trimming of beta chains associated with a DCLRE1C missense variant, replicated independently. For most TCR sequences rarity was the rule, although some public TCRs occurred in many donors.

A note on this clone: Its matching antigen is unknown.

Primers included in the PCR were 60 Vbeta and 13 Jbeta primers. Original processing notes: As a later analysis found, there were 80 million to 90 million unique TCR beta chains, of which roughly 11 million were shared. TCRdb keeps only in-frame clones here, not all; method: immunoSEQ multiplex PCR. Clonal size and the V and J genes are those of that table, whereas D and trimming came from the DNA. The data contain 77,000 or so clones, more than 65% of them singletons. Trimming at V came to 4 bases and at J to 8 bases, leaving 8 bases not matched to a gene. Germline lookup yields CDR1 SEHNR and CDR2 FQNEAQ (reference sequence). This CDR3 has 15 amino acids.

The sample taken for sequencing was PBMCs. The receptor was derived from a man aged 65-85 years in good health and CMV-seropositive. This chain uses TRBV7-9 with TRBJ2-1; 10 nucleotides agree with TRBD2. CDR3 protein: CASSWWGTSEHEQFF. The CDR3 bases are TGTGCCAGCAGCTGGTGGGGGACTAGCGAGCATGAGCAGTTCTTC. The entire variable domain, with the rest obtained from reference TRBV7-9 and TRBJ2-1, is as follows: DTGVSQNPRHKITKRGQNVTFRCDPISEHNRLYWYRQTLGQGPEFLTYFQNEAQLEKSRLLSDRFSAERPKGSFSTLEIQRTEQGDSAMYLCASSWWGTSEHEQFFGPGTRLTVL.